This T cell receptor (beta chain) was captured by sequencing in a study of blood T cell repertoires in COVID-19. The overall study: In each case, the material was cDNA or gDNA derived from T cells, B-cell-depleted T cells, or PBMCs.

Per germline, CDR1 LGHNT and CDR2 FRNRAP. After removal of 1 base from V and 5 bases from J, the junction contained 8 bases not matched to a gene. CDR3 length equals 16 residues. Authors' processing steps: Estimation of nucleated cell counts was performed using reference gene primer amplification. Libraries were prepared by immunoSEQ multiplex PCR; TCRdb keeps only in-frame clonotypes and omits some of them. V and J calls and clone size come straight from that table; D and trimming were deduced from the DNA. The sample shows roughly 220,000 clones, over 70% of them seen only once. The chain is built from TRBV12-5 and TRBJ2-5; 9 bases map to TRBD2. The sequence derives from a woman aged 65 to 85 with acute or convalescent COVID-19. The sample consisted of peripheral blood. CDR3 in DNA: TGTGCTAGTGGTTTGGGGGTAGCGGGAGTTGCGGAGACCCAGTACTTC. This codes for CASGLGVAGVAETQYF. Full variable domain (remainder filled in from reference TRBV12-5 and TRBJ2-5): DARVTQTPRHKVTEMGQEVTMRCQPILGHNTVFWYRQTMMQGLELLAYFRNRAPLDDSGMPKDRFSAEMPDATLATLKIQPSEPRDSAVYFCASGLGVAGVAETQYFGPGTRLLVL.